This T cell receptor beta chain was recorded in a study of CD4 T cells in relation to SARS-CoV-2 and coronaviruses. Clones were read by immunoSEQ multiplex PCR, and TCRdb kept only the in-frame ones, dropping some. The table shows 20,000 to 30,000 clones, with around 80% occurring only once. The study, taken as a whole, reports: Crossreactivity was assessed only for spike protein, not other viral proteins.

With regard to this clone: Its specificity is not known.

Unexposed donor CD4+ T cells date from 2011-2018, before the COVID-19 pandemic. CD4+ T cells were isolated from the cells after about nine days of culture. The sequenced sample was CD4+ T cells from PBMCs, cultured in vitro. This TCR came from a human donor in good health.

The CDR3 here is CASNPGTGDYEQYF. CDR3 DNA: TGTGCCAGCAACCCCGGGACAGGTGACTACGAGCAGTACTTC. The chain recombines TRBV2 with TRBJ2-7; 8 nucleotides match TRBD1. Germline V gene lookup returns CDR1 SNHLY and CDR2 FYNNEI. The length of the CDR3 is 14 residues. Trimming at V came to 7 bases and at J to 3 bases, leaving 8 bases not matched to a gene.